The 7 T cell receptor beta chains in this list originate from one sample, sequenced in a study of T cells after yellow fever vaccination. A single record per CDR3 protein comes from TCRdb applying MiXCR to the 5' RACE reads. The sample lists 500,000 to 650,000 distinct CDR3 sequences, roughly a sixth occurring once. The material sequenced was PBMCs, taken 4 to 6 days after the first yellow fever vaccination. These receptors came from a man between 18 and 29 years old who received the YFV17D yellow fever vaccine.

This sequence joins TRBV12-3 or TRBV12-4 and TRBJ1-5, with a possible D match to TRBD1 (6 bases). The CDR3 length is 14 residues. Deletions cut 7 bases from V and 6 bases from J, with 16 bases between. DNA for the CDR3: TGTGCCAGCACCAGGGAGGGGGACGTTCAGCCCCAGCATTTT. This sequence encodes CASTREGDVQPQHF.

The chain has TRBV6-2 or TRBV6-3 and TRBJ1-1; no clear D gene. The CDR3 sequence is 14 residues long. Germline CDR1 is MNHEY and CDR2 is SVGEGT. The germline V and J ends were trimmed by 5 bases and 4 bases, with 14 bases remaining between them. The CDR3 loop reads CASSPVKLATEAFF. The CDR3 DNA sequence: TGTGCCAGCAGTCCCGTTAAACTGGCCACTGAAGCTTTCTTT.

This clonotype was seen only a few times. This chain joins TRBV5-6 and TRBJ1-2; 10 bases are shared with TRBD1. CDR1 and CDR2 (germline): SGHDT, YYEEEE. V lost 1 base to trimming and J lost 1 base; unmatched junction nucleotides: 7. The CDR3 sequence is 17 residues long. CDR3 DNA sequence: TGTGCCAGCAGCTTGTCCCCGACAGGGGGCGATAACTATGGCTACACCTTC. The encoded protein is CASSLSPTGGDNYGYTF.

This chain joins TRBV6-4 and TRBJ2-2; unclear D gene. The CDR3 extends over 13 amino acids. The V and J ends lost 4 bases and 3 bases respectively, with 6 bases between them. Germline V lookup: CDR1 MRHNA, CDR2 SNTAGT. CDR3 DNA sequence: TGTGCCAGCAGTGGAGAGGACACCGGGGAGCTGTTTTTT. This sequence encodes CASSGEDTGELFF.

The chain links TRBV7-6 to TRBJ2-1, with D unresolved. V dropped 4 bases and J dropped 3 bases, with 7 bases sitting between them. There are 13 residues in the CDR3. Germline CDR1 and CDR2: SGHVS and FNYEAQ. CDR3 DNA: TGTGCCAGCAGCTCGGTCCTCTACAATGAGCAGTTCTTC. Translation gives CASSSVLYNEQFF. The full variable domain, rest sourced from reference TRBV7-6 and TRBJ2-1, is GAGVSQSPRYKVTKRGQDVALRCDPISGHVSLYWYRQALGQGPEFLTYFNYEAQQDKSGLPNDRFSAERPEGSISTLTIQRTEQRDSAMYRCASSSVLYNEQFFGPGTRLTVL.

The chain couples TRBV20-1 to TRBJ2-3; tentatively, D is TRBD1 (5 bases). CDR1 is DFQATT and CDR2 is SNEGSKA in the germline V gene (reference sequence). Trimming cost V 3 bases and J 8 bases, with 15 bases left between them. There are 13 residues in the CDR3. The CDR3 sequence is CSASSLPQGTQYF. The CDR3 DNA reads as TGCAGTGCTAGCTCCCTCCCCCAGGGTACGCAGTATTTT.

This clonotype was observed a few times. V gene TRBV6-5 combines with J gene TRBJ2-1, with no clear D. Germline V lookup: CDR1 MNHEY, CDR2 SVGAGI. The CDR3 loop spans 11 amino acids. V lost 9 bases, J lost 0 bases, and 3 bases lay in between. CDR3 residues: CASISYNEQFF. The CDR3 DNA reads as TGTGCCAGTATCTCCTACAATGAGCAGTTCTTC.